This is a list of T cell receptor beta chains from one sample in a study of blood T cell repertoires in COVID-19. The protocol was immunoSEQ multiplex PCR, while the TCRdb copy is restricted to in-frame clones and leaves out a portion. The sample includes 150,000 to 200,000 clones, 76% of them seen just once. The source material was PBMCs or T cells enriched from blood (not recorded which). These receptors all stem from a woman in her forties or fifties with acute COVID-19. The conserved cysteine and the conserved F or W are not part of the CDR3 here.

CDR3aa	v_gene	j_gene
ASSWEETGLGNTIY	TRBV5-1	TRBJ1-3
ASSLAGSSYNSPLH	TRBV5-1	TRBJ1-6
ASSRALAGGTDTQY	TRBV19	TRBJ2-3
ASSESSRGGRTDTQY	TRBV25-1	TRBJ2-3
ATGQGRGYT	TRBV5-1	TRBJ1-2
ASGTLGAGGTQPQETQY	TRBV7-2	TRBJ2-5
ASSFSYVLT	TRBV7-9	TRBJ2-6
ASSLGLAHLGKDEQF	TRBV7-8	TRBJ2-1
ASRAGQANYGYT	TRBV28	TRBJ1-2
AWSPPGAEAF	TRBV30	TRBJ1-1
ASSYGQGYGYT	TRBV28	TRBJ1-2
AISETQGGRDYGYT	TRBV10-3	TRBJ1-2
ASSQSGQGAFGYT	TRBV14	TRBJ1-2
ASNLRTGYQPQH	TRBV6-5	TRBJ1-5
ASRVDSLEKLF	TRBV2	TRBJ1-4
ASSLAYTDTQY	TRBV7-2	TRBJ2-3
ASSLAGQGSRDIQY	TRBV19	TRBJ2-4
ASSSVGSSYNEQF	TRBV27	TRBJ2-1
ASSTHRLAGVNEQF	TRBV19	TRBJ2-1
ASSERTGAGETQY	TRBV5-6	TRBJ2-5
ASRRRDVNSGNTIY	TRBV10-1	TRBJ1-3
ASSLEGRGKGTEAF	TRBV28	TRBJ1-1
ASSLNPEGTEAF	TRBV7-6	TRBJ1-1
ASSHSDRGRDNSPLH	TRBV6-2/TRBV6-3	TRBJ1-6
ASSLQGISNSPLH	TRBV5-6	TRBJ1-6
ASSPQPGGSDTEAF	TRBV18	TRBJ1-1
SVVYLLAGGDNEQF	TRBV29-1	TRBJ2-1
ASSSPRGDNTGELF	TRBV5-4	TRBJ2-2
ASSPRQAVMNTEAF	TRBV18	TRBJ1-1
ASSLAGRAFGKLF	TRBV7-9	TRBJ1-4
AWGTTGRNTGELF	TRBV30	TRBJ2-2
ASSQEIGEVYGYT	TRBV18	TRBJ1-2
ASRMDGEGGEKLF	TRBV2	TRBJ1-4
ATSDRQGNTEAF	TRBV24-1	TRBJ1-1
ATSDPGTRGYNEQF	TRBV24-1	TRBJ2-1
ASSSYTGVTGELF	TRBV7-9	TRBJ2-2
ASTTAGGNTEAF	TRBV2	TRBJ1-1
ASSLYGVREPQH	TRBV28	TRBJ1-5
ASSLTGRTEAF	TRBV19	TRBJ1-1
ASSPSQGGRYGYT	TRBV18	TRBJ1-2
ATRGDFGDEQF	TRBV24-1	TRBJ2-1
ASSPNAGTNTGELF	TRBV5-1	TRBJ2-2
ASTIGGDYNEQF	TRBV19	TRBJ2-1
ASSLGPGVMNGYT	TRBV5-1	TRBJ1-2
ASRRGGEEQF	TRBV5-1	TRBJ2-1
ATANRVGGYT	TRBV24-1	TRBJ1-2
ASSLVGTGAYGYT	TRBV28	TRBJ1-2
ASSWGDRGQGQPQH	TRBV7-2	TRBJ1-5
ASNPGSGTSGNTIY	TRBV6-6	TRBJ1-3
ASSMGLAYSPLH	TRBV19	TRBJ1-6
ASTLGQGANYGYT	TRBV28	TRBJ1-2